Listed below are T cell receptor beta chains from one sample, sequenced in a study of OX40 agonist ivuxolimab in advanced cancers. Measured with immunoSEQ multiplex PCR; TCRdb has only the in-frame clones, and not every one. This table holds tens of thousands of clones, more than 80% found once. The specimen comprised CD4+ or CD8+ T cells sorted from blood, sampled in a trial of the OX40 agonist ivuxolimab. The receptors originated from an adult with an advanced solid tumor such as melanoma, head and neck, liver or kidney cancer. CDR3s include the opening cysteine and the closing phenylalanine or tryptophan. Each record gives: D gene, J gene, V gene, CDR3 protein. The D gene is left open where the match is weak.

>TRBD2|TRBJ2-1|TRBV30
CAWSGTSVVNEQFF
>TRBD1|TRBJ1-1|TRBV5-1
CASSLWTGVNTEAFF
>TRBD1|TRBJ1-6|TRBV2
CAITRDRVGNSPLHF
>TRBD1|TRBJ1-1|TRBV5-1
CASSPGQGNTEAFF
>TRBD2|TRBJ2-1|TRBV2
CASGGGLAGEGEQFF
>TRBD1|TRBJ2-5|TRBV7-7
CASSQTGGEETQYF
>.|TRBJ1-2|TRBV5-4
CASSLDEDRGYGYTF
>TRBD1|TRBJ2-2|TRBV10-3
CAIGDRGNTGELFF
>.|TRBJ2-3|TRBV12-5
CASGLVWASGFSTDTQYF
>.|TRBJ2-3|TRBV11-1
CASSLGSYRTDTQYF
>TRBD1|TRBJ1-1|TRBV10-3
CAISDGRQGVTEAFF
>TRBD2|TRBJ2-7|TRBV5-4
CASSRTSGSSYEQYF
>.|TRBJ1-6|TRBV30
CALGSSYNSPLHF
>.|TRBJ1-1|TRBV4-1
CASSQAWGVATEAFF
>.|TRBJ1-1|TRBV9
CASSVELMNTEAFF
>.|TRBJ2-5|TRBV6-1
CASRRNSWETQYF
>.|TRBJ2-7|TRBV11-2
CASSLLGSSYEQYF
>.|TRBJ2-5|TRBV5-4
CASSPKGGEETQYF
>TRBD2|TRBJ2-1|TRBV7-9
CASSGPGTSGNEQFF
>.|TRBJ2-5|TRBV5-1
CASSATVQETQYF
>.|TRBJ1-1|TRBV5-1
CASSDARGGSGTEAFF
>TRBD2|TRBJ2-1|TRBV6-5
CASRGGLAYNEQFF
>TRBD2|TRBJ2-5|TRBV5-1
CASSLGASGQETQYF
>.|TRBJ1-5|TRBV5-1
CASSLDPDQPQHF
>TRBD2|TRBJ2-3|TRBV6-5
CASSLRGEGTDTQYF
>.|TRBJ2-7|TRBV29-1
CSAGPKAGTYEQYF
>.|TRBJ1-1|TRBV6-1
CASRQGLNTEAFF
>TRBD1|TRBJ1-5|TRBV30
CAWTPGTGISQPQHF
>.|TRBJ2-5|TRBV21-1
CASSKEGIGQAQETQYF
>.|TRBJ1-4|TRBV20-1
CSARGGEKLFF
>.|TRBJ1-2|TRBV4-3
CASSQDRNYGYTF
>.|TRBJ1-1|TRBV5-1
CASSLKGQGEAFF
>.|TRBJ2-2|TRBV6-1
CASVTGFDTGELFF
>.|TRBJ2-7|TRBV7-8
CASSPPGNTEQYF
>.|TRBJ1-1|TRBV2
CARFGQPNTEAFF
>.|TRBJ2-5|TRBV7-9
CASSLLSGQETQYF
>.|TRBJ2-1|TRBV2
CASGTVRLTEQFF
>.|TRBJ2-1|TRBV6-6
CASSSTANEQFF
>.|TRBJ2-5|TRBV7-8
CASSLSPSLHFQETQYF
>.|TRBJ2-7|TRBV7-2
CASSLKWAGEQYF
>.|TRBJ1-1|TRBV6-5
CASSYSQQNTEAFF
>.|TRBJ2-5|TRBV7-2
CASSKYQETQYF
>.|TRBJ2-1|TRBV5-6
CASSLVLGGEQFF
>.|TRBJ1-4|TRBV5-1
CASSPRAQVEKLFF
>.|TRBJ1-1|TRBV18
CASSPFDSAEAFF
>.|TRBJ2-2|TRBV7-3
CASSSHSRSNTGELFF
>.|TRBJ2-2|TRBV6-1
CASSEAGELFF
>TRBD1|TRBJ1-1|TRBV27
CASSINRGPEAFF
>.|TRBJ1-6|TRBV19
CASSIWASNNSPLHF
>.|TRBJ1-4|TRBV5-4
CASSSTATTNEKLFF
>.|TRBJ1-3|TRBV9
CASSVSAPGSVGPNTIYF
>.|TRBJ2-1|TRBV6-6
CASSYEGHSFF
>.|TRBJ1-1|TRBV11-2
CASSMRLGRMNTEAFF
>.|TRBJ2-1|TRBV4-2
CASSQGTKRNEQFF
>TRBD2|TRBJ2-2|TRBV11-3
CASSPGTSPDTGELFF
>.|TRBJ2-1|TRBV9
CASSTLGSYNEQFF
>.|TRBJ2-1|TRBV7-3
CASSSIRAQGGQFF
>.|TRBJ2-1|TRBV5-1
CASSLSGGAEIEQFF
>.|TRBJ1-5|TRBV2
CASSVFGRSNQPQHF